Listed below are T cell receptor beta chains from one sample, sequenced in a study of cytomegalovirus exposure and HLA in healthy donors. Profiled with immunoSEQ multiplex PCR; TCRdb holds only in-frame clones, not every one. The data hold about 120,000 clones, with 80% to 85% observed a single time. Sequenced input: PBMCs. Every receptor here comes from a man younger than 45 in good health and CMV-seropositive. The CDR3 runs from the conserved cysteine through the conserved F or W. Each record gives: clone size, V gene, J gene, D gene, CDR3 protein, CDR3 DNA. A D gene is named only where the DNA matches it firmly. Size is stated for part of the rows, as once, few or many counts, or as a class when the clone is expanded.

clone size: NA
V gene: TRBV2
J gene: TRBJ2-1
D gene: TRBD2
CDR3 protein: CASSPSLAGGNNEQFF
CDR3 DNA: TGTGCCAGCAGTCCCTCCTTAGCGGGAGGGAACAATGAGCAGTTCTTC

clone size: NA
V gene: TRBV11-2
J gene: TRBJ2-5
D gene: NA
CDR3 protein: CASSLRGGRTKEETQYF
CDR3 DNA: TGTGCCAGCAGCCTACGGGGAGGCCGAACTAAAGAAGAGACCCAGTACTTC

clone size: NA
V gene: TRBV30
J gene: TRBJ2-1
D gene: TRBD2
CDR3 protein: CAWSQLAGVKEFF
CDR3 DNA: TGTGCCTGGTCACAGCTAGCGGGGGTAAAGGAGTTCTTC

clone size: NA
V gene: TRBV5-1
J gene: TRBJ2-7
D gene: NA
CDR3 protein: CASSLASEVNGQYF
CDR3 DNA: TGCGCCAGCAGCTTGGCGTCTGAGGTCAACGGGCAGTACTTC

clone size: NA
V gene: TRBV27
J gene: TRBJ1-1
D gene: NA
CDR3 protein: CASSLGGLNTEAFF
CDR3 DNA: TGTGCCAGCAGTTTGGGAGGTTTGAACACTGAAGCTTTCTTT

clone size: NA
V gene: TRBV9
J gene: TRBJ1-2
D gene: NA
CDR3 protein: CASSVGGGDGYTF
CDR3 DNA: TGTGCCAGCAGCGTAGGCGGGGGGGATGGCTACACCTTC

clone size: NA
V gene: TRBV10-2
J gene: TRBJ2-7
D gene: NA
CDR3 protein: CASSRRTSIYEQYF
CDR3 DNA: TGCGCCAGCAGTCGTCGTACTTCGATCTACGAGCAGTACTTC

clone size: NA
V gene: TRBV5-5
J gene: TRBJ2-7
D gene: TRBD2
CDR3 protein: CASSLAGGGYEQYF
CDR3 DNA: TGTGCCAGCAGCCTAGCGGGGGGAGGATACGAGCAGTACTTC

clone size: NA
V gene: TRBV5-8
J gene: TRBJ2-5
D gene: TRBD2
CDR3 protein: CASSYRTSGRETQYF
CDR3 DNA: TGTGCCAGCAGTTACAGGACTAGCGGACGAGAGACCCAGTACTTC

clone size: NA
V gene: TRBV2
J gene: TRBJ1-4
D gene: TRBD1
CDR3 protein: CASRTGVDEKLFF
CDR3 DNA: TGTGCCAGCAGGACAGGGGTGGATGAAAAACTGTTTTTT

clone size: NA
V gene: TRBV12-2
J gene: TRBJ2-1
D gene: NA
CDR3 protein: CASRISGRARNEQFF
CDR3 DNA: TGTGCAAGTCGCATAAGCGGGAGGGCCCGGAATGAGCAGTTCTTC

clone size: NA
V gene: TRBV7-3
J gene: TRBJ2-7
D gene: NA
CDR3 protein: CASSSDTGEQYF
CDR3 DNA: TGTGCCAGCAGTTCTGACACAGGGGAGCAGTACTTC

clone size: NA
V gene: TRBV5-4
J gene: TRBJ1-1
D gene: TRBD1
CDR3 protein: CASSLLTGDVTEAFF
CDR3 DNA: TGTGCCAGCAGCCTCCTTACAGGGGATGTAACTGAAGCTTTCTTT

clone size: NA
V gene: TRBV7-7
J gene: TRBJ2-1
D gene: NA
CDR3 protein: CARKRSSYNEQFF
CDR3 DNA: TGTGCCAGGAAGCGGAGCTCCTACAATGAGCAGTTCTTC

clone size: NA
V gene: TRBV11-3
J gene: TRBJ2-5
D gene: TRBD2
CDR3 protein: CASSELSGRARETQYF
CDR3 DNA: TGTGCCAGCAGTGAGCTGTCCGGGAGGGCCCGGGAGACCCAGTACTTC

clone size: NA
V gene: TRBV9
J gene: TRBJ2-3
D gene: NA
CDR3 protein: CASSVGVVSDTQYF
CDR3 DNA: TGTGCCAGCAGCGTCGGGGTAGTTTCAGATACGCAGTATTTT

clone size: few
V gene: TRBV5-1
J gene: TRBJ2-2
D gene: NA
CDR3 protein: CASTEDWGNTGELFF
CDR3 DNA: TGCGCCAGCACAGAGGACTGGGGGAACACCGGGGAGCTGTTTTTT

clone size: NA
V gene: TRBV11-3
J gene: TRBJ2-7
D gene: NA
CDR3 protein: CASSRQGGYEQYF
CDR3 DNA: TGTGCCAGCAGCCGTCAGGGCGGATACGAGCAGTACTTC

clone size: NA
V gene: TRBV10-3
J gene: TRBJ2-7
D gene: TRBD1
CDR3 protein: CAIRIQGDYEQYF
CDR3 DNA: TGTGCCATCAGAATACAGGGGGACTACGAGCAGTACTTC

clone size: NA
V gene: TRBV15
J gene: TRBJ2-6
D gene: NA
CDR3 protein: CATSRDSGAGANVLTF
CDR3 DNA: TGTGCCACCAGCAGAGATTCAGGGGCTGGGGCCAACGTCCTGACTTTC

clone size: NA
V gene: TRBV6-5
J gene: TRBJ1-1
D gene: NA
CDR3 protein: CASSEGNTEAFF
CDR3 DNA: TGTGCCAGCAGCGAGGGTAACACTGAAGCTTTCTTT

clone size: NA
V gene: TRBV11-3
J gene: TRBJ2-3
D gene: NA
CDR3 protein: CASSLGLGQTDTQYF
CDR3 DNA: TGTGCCAGCAGCTTGGGACTGGGCCAGACAGATACGCAGTATTTT

clone size: NA
V gene: TRBV15
J gene: TRBJ1-4
D gene: NA
CDR3 protein: CATSRDPVEKLFF
CDR3 DNA: TGTGCCACCAGCAGAGATCCAGTTGAAAAACTGTTTTTT

clone size: NA
V gene: TRBV5-4
J gene: TRBJ1-2
D gene: NA
CDR3 protein: CASSLDSGAGWGYTF
CDR3 DNA: TGTGCCAGCAGCTTGGACTCAGGGGCAGGGTGGGGCTACACCTTC

clone size: once
V gene: TRBV6-1
J gene: TRBJ2-7
D gene: NA
CDR3 protein: CASSEGVQGSYEQYF
CDR3 DNA: TGTGCCAGCAGTGAGGGTGTACAGGGTTCCTACGAGCAGTACTTC

clone size: NA
V gene: TRBV5-5
J gene: TRBJ2-2
D gene: TRBD2
CDR3 protein: CASSSTLAGVETGELFF
CDR3 DNA: TGTGCCAGCAGCTCCACACTAGCGGGGGTAGAAACCGGGGAGCTGTTTTTT

clone size: NA
V gene: TRBV18
J gene: TRBJ1-1
D gene: TRBD1
CDR3 protein: CASSLDIGQGITEAFF
CDR3 DNA: TGTGCCAGCTCACTAGATATCGGACAGGGTATTACTGAAGCTTTCTTT

clone size: few
V gene: TRBV7-9
J gene: TRBJ2-2
D gene: TRBD2
CDR3 protein: CASSPLAGGPAGELFF
CDR3 DNA: TGTGCCAGCAGCCCACTAGCGGGGGGGCCGGCCGGGGAGCTGTTTTTT

clone size: NA
V gene: TRBV5-1
J gene: TRBJ1-1
D gene: NA
CDR3 protein: CASSLAIDTMNTEAFF
CDR3 DNA: TGCGCCAGCAGCTTGGCCATAGATACCATGAACACTGAAGCTTTCTTT

clone size: NA
V gene: TRBV25-1
J gene: TRBJ1-4
D gene: NA
CDR3 protein: CASSDRITNEKLFF
CDR3 DNA: TGTGCCAGCAGTGACAGGATAACTAATGAAAAACTGTTTTTT

clone size: NA
V gene: TRBV5-1
J gene: TRBJ2-5
D gene: TRBD1
CDR3 protein: CASSLKNRGTGNLETQYF
CDR3 DNA: TGCGCCAGCAGCTTGAAAAACCGGGGGACAGGGAATCTGGAGACCCAGTACTTC

clone size: NA
V gene: TRBV11-2
J gene: TRBJ1-1
D gene: TRBD1
CDR3 protein: CASSITQGVDGAFF
CDR3 DNA: TGTGCCAGCAGCATTACGCAGGGGGTTGACGGGGCTTTCTTT

clone size: NA
V gene: TRBV19
J gene: TRBJ1-1
D gene: NA
CDR3 protein: CASSLPTGGQGNTEAFF
CDR3 DNA: TGTGCCAGTAGCCTCCCCACGGGTGGACAAGGGAACACTGAAGCTTTCTTT

clone size: NA
V gene: TRBV2
J gene: TRBJ2-2
D gene: NA
CDR3 protein: CASSERGGRVTGELFF
CDR3 DNA: TGTGCCAGCAGTGAAAGGGGGGGGCGCGTCACCGGGGAGCTGTTTTTT

clone size: NA
V gene: TRBV18
J gene: TRBJ1-1
D gene: NA
CDR3 protein: CASSPPWANTEAFF
CDR3 DNA: TGTGCCAGCTCACCACCGTGGGCGAACACTGAAGCTTTCTTT

clone size: NA
V gene: TRBV2
J gene: TRBJ2-3
D gene: TRBD1
CDR3 protein: CVSSEGQGPDTPYF
CDR3 DNA: TGTGTCAGCAGTGAAGGACAGGGCCCAGATACGCCGTATTTT

clone size: few
V gene: TRBV5-1
J gene: TRBJ2-2
D gene: TRBD1
CDR3 protein: CASSLGWTGAGELFF
CDR3 DNA: TGCGCCAGCAGCTTGGGGTGGACAGGCGCCGGGGAGCTGTTTTTT

clone size: NA
V gene: TRBV11-2
J gene: TRBJ1-3
D gene: NA
CDR3 protein: CASRRVRGNSGNTIYF
CDR3 DNA: TGTGCCAGCAGACGTGTCAGGGGTAACTCTGGAAACACCATATATTTT

clone size: NA
V gene: TRBV27
J gene: TRBJ1-2
D gene: NA
CDR3 protein: CASSSGAPGLSGYTF
CDR3 DNA: TGTGCCAGCAGTTCAGGGGCCCCAGGGTTAAGCGGCTACACCTTC

clone size: NA
V gene: TRBV29-1
J gene: TRBJ1-4
D gene: NA
CDR3 protein: CSVEVQGNEKLFF
CDR3 DNA: TGCAGCGTTGAAGTACAGGGTAATGAAAAACTGTTTTTT

clone size: NA
V gene: TRBV9
J gene: TRBJ2-7
D gene: TRBD2
CDR3 protein: CASSSRGGYEQYF
CDR3 DNA: TGTGCCAGCAGCTCCCGGGGGGGCTACGAGCAGTACTTC

clone size: once
V gene: TRBV18
J gene: TRBJ2-3
D gene: TRBD1
CDR3 protein: CASSPGQGNTDTQYF
CDR3 DNA: TGTGCCAGCTCCCCGGGACAGGGCAACACAGATACGCAGTATTTT

clone size: NA
V gene: TRBV9
J gene: TRBJ1-2
D gene: TRBD1
CDR3 protein: CASSPRRDRGPSNYGYTF
CDR3 DNA: TGTGCCAGCAGCCCGCGCCGGGACAGGGGGCCGTCTAACTATGGCTACACCTTC

clone size: NA
V gene: TRBV5-4
J gene: TRBJ1-6
D gene: NA
CDR3 protein: CASSRGGAFYNSPLHF
CDR3 DNA: TGTGCCAGCAGCCGCGGGGGGGCGTTCTATAATTCACCCCTCCACTTT

clone size: NA
V gene: TRBV6-5
J gene: TRBJ1-4
D gene: TRBD1
CDR3 protein: CASSHGTGNEKLFF
CDR3 DNA: TGTGCCAGCAGTCACGGGACAGGGAATGAAAAACTGTTTTTT

clone size: NA
V gene: TRBV7-9
J gene: TRBJ2-6
D gene: NA
CDR3 protein: CASSLVASGANVLTF
CDR3 DNA: TGTGCCAGCAGCTTAGTGGCCTCTGGGGCCAACGTCCTGACTTTC

clone size: NA
V gene: TRBV19
J gene: TRBJ1-2
D gene: NA
CDR3 protein: CASSAYPLERGYTF
CDR3 DNA: TGTGCCAGTAGTGCGTACCCACTAGAACGAGGCTACACCTTC

clone size: NA
V gene: TRBV5-4
J gene: TRBJ2-2
D gene: NA
CDR3 protein: CASRPGRGRNTGELFF
CDR3 DNA: TGTGCCAGCAGACCAGGCAGGGGAAGGAACACCGGGGAGCTGTTTTTT

clone size: once
V gene: TRBV10-3
J gene: TRBJ1-2
D gene: TRBD1
CDR3 protein: CAIKDRGYGYTF
CDR3 DNA: TGTGCCATCAAGGACAGGGGTTATGGCTACACCTTC

clone size: NA
V gene: TRBV2
J gene: TRBJ1-1
D gene: TRBD1
CDR3 protein: CASSVETGGTEAFF
CDR3 DNA: TGTGCCAGCAGTGTCGAAACAGGGGGCACTGAAGCTTTCTTT

clone size: NA
V gene: TRBV9
J gene: TRBJ1-2
D gene: NA
CDR3 protein: CASSVGQDYGYTF
CDR3 DNA: TGTGCCAGCAGCGTAGGACAGGACTATGGCTACACCTTC

clone size: NA
V gene: TRBV2
J gene: TRBJ2-7
D gene: TRBD1
CDR3 protein: CASRADRGRYYKQYF
CDR3 DNA: TGTGCCAGCAGAGCGGACAGGGGTAGATACTACAAGCAGTACTTC

clone size: NA
V gene: TRBV4-2
J gene: TRBJ2-1
D gene: NA
CDR3 protein: CASSHPKGRHNEQFF
CDR3 DNA: TGTGCCAGCAGCCACCCCAAAGGGAGGCACAATGAGCAGTTCTTC

clone size: NA
V gene: TRBV9
J gene: TRBJ1-3
D gene: NA
CDR3 protein: CASSFDSNSGNTIYF
CDR3 DNA: TGTGCCAGCAGCTTCGACAGTAACTCTGGAAACACCATATATTTT

clone size: NA
V gene: TRBV7-2
J gene: TRBJ1-5
D gene: NA
CDR3 protein: CASSPRGGAGNQPQHF
CDR3 DNA: TGTGCCAGCAGCCCTAGGGGCGGGGCAGGAAATCAGCCCCAGCATTTT

clone size: once
V gene: TRBV6-1
J gene: TRBJ2-7
D gene: NA
CDR3 protein: CASTQQSYEQYF
CDR3 DNA: TGTGCCAGCACCCAACAGTCCTACGAGCAGTACTTC

clone size: NA
V gene: TRBV18
J gene: TRBJ2-2
D gene: NA
CDR3 protein: CASSPQRLRNTGELFF
CDR3 DNA: TGTGCCAGCTCACCCCAGCGGCTCCGGAACACCGGGGAGCTGTTTTTT

clone size: NA
V gene: TRBV5-1
J gene: TRBJ1-3
D gene: TRBD1
CDR3 protein: CASRSGTGAGNTIYF
CDR3 DNA: TGCGCCAGCAGATCCGGGACAGGGGCAGGAAACACCATATATTTT